This T cell receptor beta chain was identified in a study of liver allograft versus peripheral blood T cells. Study-level information: Transplanted livers held T cell receptor repertoires, and these were compared with repertoires in recipients' peripheral blood. Overall study results and limits: Peripheral blood reportedly held T cell receptor repertoires that differed from those inside liver allografts.

Via MiXCR, TCRdb re-called the reads, giving one row per CDR3 protein. The table lists about 6,500 distinct CDR3 sequences, approximately 18% of them singletons. This clonotype was seen at least ten times. Its antigen is unknown. The sequence came from a human patient who had a liver transplant. Some T cells may have originated in the graft donor.

CDR3 sequence reads: CASSSTESNYGYTF. The DNA for the CDR3 is TGTGCCAGTAGCTCGACAGAGTCCAACTATGGCTACACCTTC. The chain couples TRBV19 to TRBJ1-2; a weak D match, TRBD1 (5 bases). This CDR3 region has 14 residues. The V end was cut by 6 bases, the J end by 2 bases, with 13 bases between. Germline V gene lookup returns CDR1 LNHDA and CDR2 SQIVND (reference sequence).